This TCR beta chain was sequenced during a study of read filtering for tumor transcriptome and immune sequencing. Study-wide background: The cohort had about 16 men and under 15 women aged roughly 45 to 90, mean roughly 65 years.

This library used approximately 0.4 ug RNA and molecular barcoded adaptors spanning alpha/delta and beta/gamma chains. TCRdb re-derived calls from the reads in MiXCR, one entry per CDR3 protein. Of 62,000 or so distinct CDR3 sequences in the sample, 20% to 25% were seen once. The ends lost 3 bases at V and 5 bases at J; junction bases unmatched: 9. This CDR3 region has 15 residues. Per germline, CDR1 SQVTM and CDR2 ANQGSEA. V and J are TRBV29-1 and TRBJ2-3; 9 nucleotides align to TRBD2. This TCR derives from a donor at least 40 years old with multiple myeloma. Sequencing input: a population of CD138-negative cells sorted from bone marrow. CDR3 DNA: TGCAGCGTTGATGGTCTAGCGGGGACACGAGATACGCAGTATTTT. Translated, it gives CSVDGLAGTRDTQYF.